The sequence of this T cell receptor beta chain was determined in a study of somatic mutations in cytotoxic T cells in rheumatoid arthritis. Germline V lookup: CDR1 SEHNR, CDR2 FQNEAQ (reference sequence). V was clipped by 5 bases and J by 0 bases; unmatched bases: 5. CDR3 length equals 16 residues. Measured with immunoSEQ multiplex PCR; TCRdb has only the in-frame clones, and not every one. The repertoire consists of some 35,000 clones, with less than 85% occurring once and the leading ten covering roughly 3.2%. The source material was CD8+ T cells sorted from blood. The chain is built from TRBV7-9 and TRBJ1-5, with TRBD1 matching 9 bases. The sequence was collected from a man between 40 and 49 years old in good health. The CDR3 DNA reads TGTGCCAGCAGCCCCTCGGGACAGGGTAGCAATCAGCCCCAGCATTTT. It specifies CASSPSGQGSNQPQHF.